Presented here are 27 T cell receptor beta chains from one specimen sequenced in a study of Graves' ophthalmopathy and Graves' hyperthyroidism. Investigators amplified TCR beta CDR3 regions from RNA transcripts. Scientists carried out first-round RT-PCR using HTBI primers and then a second-round multiplex PCR. TCRdb re-derived calls from the multiplex PCR reads in MiXCR, one entry per CDR3 protein. This table holds 650,000 to 900,000 distinct CDR3 sequences, 40% found once. Sequenced input: peripheral blood. Receptors were obtained from an adult man with Graves' ophthalmopathy.

In regard to this clonotype: Being one base from a much bigger clone, this may be a read error. The chain links TRBV7-9 to TRBJ1-4, with a possible D match to TRBD1 (5 bases). The V gene lost 4 bases and the J gene lost 7 bases, with 13 bases spanning the gap. The CDR3 runs to 14 residues. Germline lookup yields CDR1 SEHNR and CDR2 FQNEAQ (reference sequence). The CDR3 DNA reads as TGTGCCAGCAGCTCCGGGACTTCTGGTGAAAAACTGTTTTTT. It specifies CASSSGTSGEKLFF.

The rearrangement joins TRBV20-1 to TRBJ2-7, with no clear D. This CDR3 spans 15 amino acids. The V end lost 0 bases, the J end lost 0 bases, and 12 bases lay between the germline ends. CDR1 is DFQATT, CDR2 SNEGSKA, per germline (reference sequence). As DNA, the CDR3 is TGCAGTGCTAGAGATTCGGCCCTTCACTCCTACGAGCAGTACTTC. As protein: CSARDSALHSYEQYF.

V gene TRBV25-1 combines with J gene TRBJ2-7; D is uncertain. V lost 6 bases to trimming and J lost 3 bases, with 15 bases between them. Germline CDR1 is MGHDK and CDR2 is SYGVNS. This CDR3 is built from 14 residues. Here the CDR3 reads CASSSIGDNYEQYF. CDR3 in DNA: TGTGCCAGCAGCTCGATCGGCGACAACTACGAGCAGTACTTC.

This clonotype was observed at least ten times. This chain joins TRBV7-3 and TRBJ1-1, with 7 positions matching TRBD1. Trimming at V came to 4 bases and at J to 4 bases, leaving 3 bases not matched to a gene. The CDR3 consists of 13 residues. Germline assignment: CDR1 SGHTA and CDR2 FQGTGA. The CDR3 loop is CASSSRGTTEAFF. Written as DNA, the CDR3 is TGTGCCAGCAGCTCCAGGGGGACCACTGAAGCTTTCTTT.

This clonotype was found a few times. The genes are TRBV9 and TRBJ1-5, with unresolved D. The CDR3 is 15 amino acids. The germline gives CDR1 SGDLS, CDR2 YYNGEE. The V end was cut by 2 bases, the J end by 7 bases, with 16 bases between. CDR3 in DNA: TGTGCCAGCAGCGTCCAAGGGTATGAGGGACAGCCCCAGCATTTT. Encoded protein: CASSVQGYEGQPQHF.

The rearrangement joins TRBV7-2 to TRBJ2-2, with D unresolved. The CDR3 has 15 amino acids. The germline CDR1 and CDR2 sequences are SGHTA and FQGNSA. V dropped 4 bases and J dropped 7 bases, with 16 bases sitting between them. CDR3 protein: CASSWIEPYVGELFF. CDR3 nucleotides: TGTGCCAGCAGCTGGATAGAACCCTATGTCGGGGAGCTGTTTTTT. The full variable domain, in which reference TRBV7-2 and TRBJ2-2 provide the parts outside the CDR3, is GAGVSQSPSNKVTEKGKDVELRCDPISGHTALYWYRQSLGQGLEFLIYFQGNSAPDKSGLPSDRFSAERTGGSVSTLTIQRTQQEDSAVYLCASSWIEPYVGELFFGEGSRLTVL.

This clonotype was detected only once. V gene TRBV2 combines with J gene TRBJ1-2; a possible D gene is TRBD1 (5 bases). The CDR3 runs 15 residues. Germline V gene lookup returns CDR1 SNHLY and CDR2 FYNNEI. The ends were cut back, 7 bases at V and 4 bases at J, with 19 bases in the middle. CDR3 loop: CASTQVGTGGYGYTF. The CDR3 DNA is TGTGCCAGCACCCAAGTCGGGACCGGGGGCTATGGCTACACCTTC.

This clonotype was found many times. The chain couples TRBV7-9 to TRBJ2-2; D remains ambiguous. CDR3 length: 12 residues. Germline CDR1 and CDR2: SEHNR and FQNEAQ (reference sequence). The V gene lost 5 bases and the J gene lost 10 bases, with 11 bases spanning the gap. The CDR3 DNA sequence: TGTGCCAGCAGCCCAAAATTCGAGGAGCTGTTTTTT. Encoded protein: CASSPKFEELFF. Using reference TRBV7-9 and TRBJ2-2 for the parts outside the CDR3, the full variable domain is DTGVSQNPRHKITKRGQNVTFRCDPISEHNRLYWYRQTLGQGPEFLTYFQNEAQLEKSRLLSDRFSAERPKGSFSTLEIQRTEQGDSAMYLCASSPKFEELFFGEGSRLTVL.

The chain carries TRBV19 and TRBJ2-6; no reliable D call. Germline CDR1 reads LNHDA; CDR2 reads SQIVND (reference sequence). The germline V and J ends were trimmed by 4 bases and 0 bases, with 7 bases remaining between them. The CDR3 is 15 residues long. This CDR3 is CASSNSGSGANVLTF. The CDR3 region has the DNA TGTGCCAGTAGTAACTCGGGCTCTGGGGCCAACGTCCTGACTTTC.

About this clonotype: A read error may explain this, as a much larger clone is one base away. CDR3 nucleotide sequence: TGCAGTGCTAGAGCTGCAGGTCTGCCCCAGCATTTT. It yields the protein CSARAAGLPQHF. The chain recombines TRBV20-1 with TRBJ1-5; D remains unclear. The germline CDR1 and CDR2 sequences are DFQATT and SNEGSKA (reference sequence). V shed 1 base and J shed 9 bases, with 10 bases lying between them. CDR3 size: 12 residues.

This chain uses TRBV29-1 with TRBJ1-1; 9 positions agree with TRBD1. This CDR3 region has 15 residues. The J segment lost 3 bases and the V segment lost 3 bases, leaving 8 bases of the junction unmatched. Germline CDR1 SQVTM, CDR2 ANQGSEA. The DNA of the CDR3 is TGCAGCGTTGACCTCCAATGGACAGGGGACACTGAAGCTTTCTTT. Translated, it gives CSVDLQWTGDTEAFF. The whole variable domain, remainder taken from reference TRBV29-1 and TRBJ1-1, is SAVISQKPSRDICQRGTSLTIQCQVDSQVTMMFWYRQQPGQSLTLIATANQGSEATYESGFVIDKFPISRPNLTFSTLTVSNMSPEDSSIYLCSVDLQWTGDTEAFFGQGTRLTVV.

The chain uses TRBV7-9 and TRBJ2-3; D is tentatively TRBD1 or TRBD2 (6 bases each). The CDR3 has 14 residues. Germline values: CDR1 SEHNR, CDR2 FQNEAQ (reference sequence). Trimming pared 3 bases from V and 2 bases from J, leaving 9 bases between. The CDR3 is CASSLSGATDTQYF. DNA for the CDR3: TGTGCCAGCAGCTTGTCGGGGGCCACAGATACGCAGTATTTT.

The chain recombines TRBV24-1 with TRBJ1-5, with D perhaps matching TRBD1 (6 bases). Per germline, CDR1 KGHDR and CDR2 SFDVKD. The V end was cut by 12 bases, the J end by 6 bases, with 17 bases between. The CDR3 contains 13 residues. The DNA of the CDR3 is TGTGCCTGGAGCTCAGGGGTCGCTCAGCCCCAGCATTTT. This codes for CAWSSGVAQPQHF.

The chain couples TRBV5-1 to TRBJ1-4; D possibly corresponds to TRBD1 (6 bases). The CDR3 runs to 15 residues. Trimming removed 0 bases from V and 5 bases from J, with 11 bases in between. Germline values: CDR1 SGHRS, CDR2 YFSETQ. Written as DNA, the CDR3 is TGCGCCAGCAGCTTGGTAGGGCAGGGGAATGAAAAACTGTTTTTT. It encodes CASSLVGQGNEKLFF. The complete variable domain, with remaining parts taken from reference TRBV5-1 and TRBJ1-4, reads KAGVTQTPRYLIKTRGQQVTLSCSPISGHRSVSWYQQTPGQGLQFLFEYFSETQRNKGNFPGRFSGRQFSNSRSEMNVSTLELGDSALYLCASSLVGQGNEKLFFGSGTQLSVL.

This clonotype rates as medium-sized. Germline is not matched at one junction end, which may reflect a read error. The CDR3 is CASSQGTGGYEQYF. CDR3 coding DNA: TGCGCCAGCAGCCAAGGGACAGGGGGCTACGAGCAGTACTTC. The chain recombines TRBV5-5 with TRBJ2-7; 11 bases agree with TRBD1. Per the germline V gene, CDR1 is SGHKS and CDR2 is YYEKEE (reference sequence). CDR3 size: 14 residues. The full variable domain, with the rest looked up from reference TRBV5-5 and TRBJ2-7, is DAGVTQSPTHLIKTRGQQVTLRCSPISGHKSVSWYQQVLGQGPQFIFQYYEKEERGRGNFPDRFSARQFPNYSSELNVNALLLGDSALYLCASSQGTGGYEQYFGPGTRLTVT.

The gene calls are TRBV18 and TRBJ2-5, with D perhaps TRBD1 (5 bases). The CDR3 is 14 amino acids. Germline CDR1 reads KGHSH; CDR2 reads LQKENI. Trimming removed 3 bases at V and 1 base at J, with 9 bases between. In DNA form, the CDR3 reads TGTGCCAGCTCACCCGACAGTCCCCAAGAGACCCAGTACTTC. It is translated as CASSPDSPQETQYF. The whole variable domain, remainder taken from reference TRBV18 and TRBJ2-5, is NAGVMQNPRHLVRRRGQEARLRCSPMKGHSHVYWYRQLPEEGLKFMVYLQKENIIDESGMPKERFSAEFPKEGPSILRIQQVVRGDSAAYFCASSPDSPQETQYFGPGTRLLVL.

V gene TRBV25-1 combines with J gene TRBJ2-5; 7 positions match TRBD2. Germline V gives CDR1 MGHDK, CDR2 SYGVNS. This CDR3 comprises 15 residues. J lost 4 bases, V lost 3 bases, and 8 bases had no gene match. CDR3 nucleotides: TGTGCCAGCAGTGAGATGGGGTCTAGCGGAGAGACCCAGTACTTC. Translation: CASSEMGSSGETQYF. The whole variable domain, remainder taken from reference TRBV25-1 and TRBJ2-5, is EADIYQTPRYLVIGTGKKITLECSQTMGHDKMYWYQQDPGMELHLIHYSYGVNSTEKGDLSSESTVSRIRTEHFPLTLESARPSHTSQYLCASSEMGSSGETQYFGPGTRLLVL.

The rearrangement links TRBV20-1 to TRBJ2-7, with a weak D call TRBD1 (5 bases). CDR3 length: 12 amino acids. The V gene's germline CDR1 is DFQATT and CDR2 SNEGSKA (reference sequence). V lost 3 bases and J lost 3, with 9 bases in between. The CDR3 loop reads CSASWQGYEQYF. The CDR3 region has the DNA TGCAGTGCTAGTTGGCAGGGCTACGAGCAGTACTTC.

This clonotype was detected a few times. The J gene is TRBJ1-1, the V gene TRBV4-3; the D is unclear. In germline, CDR1 is LGHNA, CDR2 YSLEER. CDR3 length: 15 residues. The germline V and J ends were trimmed by 1 base and 3 bases, with 12 bases remaining between them. This CDR3 reads CASSQVRTGDTEAFF. The DNA of the CDR3 is TGCGCCAGCAGCCAAGTTAGGACTGGGGACACTGAAGCTTTCTTT.

This clonotype has a single count. J is TRBJ2-7 and V is TRBV12-3 or TRBV12-4; perhaps TRBD2 as D (6 bases). V dropped 6 bases and J dropped 5 bases, with 20 bases sitting between them. The CDR3 runs 15 residues. The CDR3 region has the DNA TGTGCCAGCAGACAAGACGAACTAGCAGGAAACGAGCAGTACTTC. It translates to CASRQDELAGNEQYF.

This chain joins TRBV19 and TRBJ1-2; D not certain. CDR1 is LNHDA, CDR2 SQIVND, per germline (reference sequence). Trimming pared 3 bases from V and 6 bases from J, leaving 17 bases between. The CDR3 spans 15 residues. Here the CDR3 DNA reads TGTGCCAGTAGTATTCCGCCCGAGAGGAAGGATGGCTACACCTTC. Translation: CASSIPPERKDGYTF.

The CDR3 loop reads CASSSRQSYGYTF. DNA for the CDR3: TGCGCCAGCAGCTCGAGACAGTCCTATGGCTACACCTTC. This chain uses TRBV4-3 with TRBJ1-2; D is possibly TRBD1 (5 bases). Germline V lookup: CDR1 LGHNA, CDR2 YSLEER. Trimming removed 5 bases at V and 4 bases at J, with 11 bases between. This CDR3 is 13 amino acids long.

This clonotype occurred many times. The gene calls are TRBV7-6 and TRBJ1-4, with a weak D call TRBD1 (5 bases). Germline V gene data show CDR1 as SGHVS and CDR2 as FNYEAQ. The V end lost 5 bases, the J end lost 4 bases, and 14 bases lay between the germline ends. CDR3 size: 15 residues. This chain's CDR3 is CASSTSGGNNEKLFF. The CDR3 DNA reads TGTGCCAGCAGCACATCCGGGGGGAATAATGAAAAACTGTTTTTT.

This clonotype was picked up a small number of times. V is TRBV19 and J is TRBJ1-2, with unresolved D. The CDR3 is made up of 16 amino acids. Per the germline V gene, CDR1 is LNHDA and CDR2 is SQIVND (reference sequence). Deletions cut 9 bases from V and 0 bases from J, with 20 bases between. In nucleotides, the CDR3 is TGTGCCAGAACTTTCGAGACGCCTAAAGCTAACTATGGCTACACCTTC. Protein product: CARTFETPKANYGYTF.

This clonotype was counted between two and nine times. V gene TRBV9 combines with J gene TRBJ2-5; D gene ambiguous. This CDR3 region has 15 residues. The germline CDR1 and CDR2 sequences are SGDLS and YYNGEE. The ends were cut back, 0 bases at V and 5 bases at J, with 14 bases in the middle. In DNA form, the CDR3 reads TGTGCCAGCAGCGTAGCCCCGGCAGTGGGGGAGACCCAGTACTTC. Translated, it gives CASSVAPAVGETQYF. Full variable domain (rest looked up from reference TRBV9 and TRBJ2-5): DSGVTQTPKHLITATGQRVTLRCSPRSGDLSVYWYQQSLDQGLQFLIQYYNGEERAKGNILERFSAQQFPDLHSELNLSSLELGDSALYFCASSVAPAVGETQYFGPGTRLLVL.

The CDR3: CASSARGGEQFF. As DNA, the CDR3 is TGTGCCAGTAGTGCCAGGGGAGGTGAGCAGTTCTTC. The chain employs TRBV19 and TRBJ2-1; D assignment may be TRBD1 or TRBD2 (6 bases each). The CDR3 contains 12 residues. CDR1 is LNHDA, CDR2 SQIVND, per germline (reference sequence). Between the trimmed V and J ends, which lost 5 bases and 9 bases, there was a span of 11 bases.

This clonotype turned up a few times. The gene calls are TRBV7-9 and TRBJ1-6, with D possibly matching TRBD1 (6 bases). The CDR3 consists of 15 residues. CDR1 is SEHNR and CDR2 is FQNEAQ in the germline V gene (reference sequence). V was clipped by 5 bases and J by 10 bases, with 18 bases between them. The CDR3 here is CASSQDAGQGSPLHF. As DNA, the CDR3 is TGTGCCAGCAGCCAAGATGCGGGACAAGGATCACCCCTCCACTTT.